The next 24 T cell receptor beta chains were all read from a single sample in a study of technical replicates of blood from a few donors. The protocol was immunoSEQ multiplex PCR, while the TCRdb copy is restricted to in-frame clones and leaves out a portion. The sample has approximately 12,000 clones, 80% to 95% seen once. Sample: PBMCs. All receptors derive from a human donor in good health.

V usage is TRBV7-9 and J usage is TRBJ2-2; weak D call: TRBD2 (6 bases). The CDR3 is 17 amino acids. CDR1 is SEHNR and CDR2 is FQNEAQ in the germline V gene (reference sequence). Trimming took 5 bases from V and 1 from J, leaving 17 bases between them. CDR3 sequence: CASSPRVSGWNTGELFF. CDR3 nucleotide sequence: TGTGCCAGCAGCCCCCGCGTGAGCGGGTGGAACACCGGGGAGCTGTTTTTT.

The chain recombines TRBV5-1 with TRBJ1-4, with 9 bases identical to TRBD1. In germline, CDR1 is SGHRS, CDR2 YFSETQ. Losses at the gene ends were 1 base for V and 4 bases for J; bases not matched to a gene: 5. The CDR3 length is 16 residues. CDR3 nucleotide sequence: TGCGCCAGCAGCTTGTGGGGGACAGGGCATAATGAAAAACTGTTTTTT. It translates to CASSLWGTGHNEKLFF.

The CDR3 spells CASSLGGSEQFF. The DNA of the CDR3 is TGTGCCAGCAGCTTAGGTGGGAGTGAGCAGTTCTTC. This rearrangement joins TRBV7-6 to TRBJ2-1; D may be TRBD2 (5 bases). This CDR3 contains 12 residues. Germline CDR1 SGHVS, CDR2 FNYEAQ. The V and J ends lost 1 base and 9 bases respectively, with 7 bases between them.

The V and J genes are TRBV9 and TRBJ1-1; a possible D gene is TRBD1 (5 bases). Per germline, CDR1 SGDLS and CDR2 YYNGEE. The CDR3 length is 13 residues. V lost 5 bases, J lost 7 bases, and 15 bases lay in between. The CDR3 spells CASSALGGDEAFF. The CDR3, as DNA: TGTGCCAGCAGTGCCCTGGGGGGGGATGAAGCTTTCTTT.

The chain has TRBV15 and TRBJ1-5; 10 bases are shared with TRBD1. This CDR3 region has 16 residues. With V trimmed by 3 bases and J by 6 bases, 8 bases remained unmatched. The V gene's germline CDR1 is LNHNV and CDR2 YYDKDF (reference sequence). The CDR3 sequence: CATSRGGQGRIQPQHF. Written as DNA, the CDR3 is TGTGCCACCAGCAGGGGGGGACAGGGGCGGATTCAGCCCCAGCATTTT.

V gene TRBV2 combines with J gene TRBJ2-3; tentative D call: TRBD1 (7 bases). The CDR3 spans 15 residues. Per the germline V gene, CDR1 is SNHLY and CDR2 is FYNNEI. The V gene lost 9 bases and the J gene lost 3 bases, with 19 bases spanning the gap. DNA for the CDR3: TGTGCCAGTAGGCTGAGGACAGGAGGGACAGATACGCAGTATTTT. As protein: CASRLRTGGTDTQYF.

This clone occurred once. The gene calls are TRBV5-1 and TRBJ2-3; 7 positions match TRBD1. This CDR3 is 16 amino acids long. Trimming at V came to 4 bases and at J to 1 base, leaving 9 bases not matched to a gene. Germline assignment: CDR1 SGHRS and CDR2 YFSETQ. DNA for the CDR3: TGCGCCAGCAGCAAAGAACAGGGGTGGGGCACAGATACGCAGTATTTT. It encodes CASSKEQGWGTDTQYF. Full variable domain (rest looked up from reference TRBV5-1 and TRBJ2-3): KAGVTQTPRYLIKTRGQQVTLSCSPISGHRSVSWYQQTPGQGLQFLFEYFSETQRNKGNFPGRFSGRQFSNSRSEMNVSTLELGDSALYLCASSKEQGWGTDTQYFGPGTRLTVL.

This clone was found once. V is TRBV2 and J is TRBJ1-5, with D perhaps matching TRBD1 (5 bases). V lost 8 bases and J lost 6, with 17 bases in between. This CDR3 region has 14 residues. CDR1 is SNHLY, CDR2 FYNNEI, per germline. CDR3 loop: CASGAEGRGQPQHF. In nucleotides, the CDR3 is TGTGCCAGCGGGGCGGAGGGAAGAGGTCAGCCCCAGCATTTT.

The gene calls are TRBV6-5 and TRBJ2-1; no clear D. There are 12 residues in the CDR3. The V end lost 7 bases, the J end lost 6 bases, and 10 bases lay between the germline ends. Germline assignment: CDR1 MNHEY and CDR2 SVGAGI. The CDR3: CASNSFLNEQFF. CDR3 bases: TGTGCCAGCAACTCATTCCTCAATGAGCAGTTCTTC.

The J gene is TRBJ2-2, the V gene TRBV5-1; 7 bases agree with TRBD1. The CDR3 runs 18 residues. The germline gives CDR1 SGHRS, CDR2 YFSETQ. V lost 5 bases and J lost 6; bases outside the gene matches: 19. The CDR3 nucleotides read TGCGCCAGCAGGTTGCCAATAAGACAGGGACATAGCGCCGGGGAGCTGTTTTTT. This gives the protein CASRLPIRQGHSAGELFF. The full variable domain, with the rest looked up from reference TRBV5-1 and TRBJ2-2, is KAGVTQTPRYLIKTRGQQVTLSCSPISGHRSVSWYQQTPGQGLQFLFEYFSETQRNKGNFPGRFSGRQFSNSRSEMNVSTLELGDSALYLCASRLPIRQGHSAGELFFGEGSRLTVL.

The J gene is TRBJ1-2, the V gene TRBV30; 7 bases are a match to TRBD1. The CDR3 spans 12 residues. The germline gives CDR1 GTSNPN, CDR2 SVGIG (reference sequence). The ends lost 1 base at V and 4 bases at J; junction bases unmatched: 0. The CDR3 here is CAWSGQGYGYTF. The DNA of the CDR3 is TGTGCCTGGAGTGGACAGGGCTATGGCTACACCTTC.

The chain employs TRBV9 and TRBJ2-7; 7 bases are a match to TRBD1. CDR1 and CDR2 (germline): SGDLS, YYNGEE. Trimming cost V 4 bases and J 3 bases; bases outside gene matches: 10. There are 15 residues in the CDR3. Here the CDR3 DNA reads TGTGCCAGCAGCCTAGACATGAGACAGGGCTACGAGCAGTACTTC. Protein product: CASSLDMRQGYEQYF.

This chain connects TRBV6-4 to TRBJ2-7, with 7 bases lining up with TRBD2. The CDR3 runs to 16 residues. Per the germline V gene, CDR1 is MRHNA and CDR2 is SNTAGT. With V trimmed by 4 bases and J by 3 bases, 12 bases remained unmatched. Written as DNA, the CDR3 is TGTGCCAGCAGTGTTTTAACCGGGAGGAAAGACTACGAGCAGTACTTC. Its protein product is CASSVLTGRKDYEQYF.

V and J are TRBV27 and TRBJ2-3; 7 positions agree with TRBD2. The V and J ends lost 5 bases and 3 bases, in that order; junction bases with no gene match: 11. Germline CDR1 reads MNHEY; CDR2 reads SMNVEV (reference sequence). This CDR3 region has 16 residues. CDR3 coding DNA: TGTGCCAGCAGTCCGGCGGGCGGGAGTCGAACAGATACGCAGTATTTT. Translated, it gives CASSPAGGSRTDTQYF.

V and J are TRBV5-1 and TRBJ2-7; TRBD1 agrees at 11 bases. The CDR3 is 20 residues long. J lost 7 bases, V lost 4 bases, and 25 bases had no gene match. Germline CDR1 SGHRS, CDR2 YFSETQ. The CDR3 loop reads CASSPQRTGGLNPIRGEQYF. The CDR3, as DNA: TGCGCCAGCAGCCCGCAGAGGACAGGGGGCCTCAATCCTATACGTGGAGAGCAGTACTTC.

V and J are TRBV28 and TRBJ1-4; 12 bases fit TRBD1. J gave up 8 bases and V 4 bases, and 8 bases lay outside the gene matches. The CDR3 runs 16 residues. The germline CDR1 and CDR2 sequences are MDHEN and SYDVKM. CDR3: CASSSVTGTGGEKLFF. In nucleotides, the CDR3 is TGTGCCAGCAGTTCCGTGACCGGGACAGGGGGCGAAAAACTGTTTTTT.

This sequence joins TRBV20-1 and TRBJ2-7; 7 positions agree with TRBD1. The germline CDR1 and CDR2 sequences are DFQATT and SNEGSKA (reference sequence). The trim removed 6 bases at V and 3 bases at J, leaving 2 bases unmatched. The CDR3 sequence is 11 residues long. DNA of the CDR3: TGCAGTGCCAGGACAGGCTACGAGCAGTACTTC. Protein: CSARTGYEQYF.

The chain is built from TRBV19 and TRBJ1-5; 7 bases are shared with TRBD1. V lost 2 bases to trimming and J lost 0 bases; unmatched junction nucleotides: 4. CDR3 length equals 16 residues. Germline CDR1 LNHDA, CDR2 SQIVND (reference sequence). The CDR3 spells CASSILGQYSNQPQHF. The CDR3 DNA is TGTGCCAGTAGTATATTGGGACAGTATAGCAATCAGCCCCAGCATTTT.

V gene TRBV28 combines with J gene TRBJ2-1; D remains unclear. The V and J ends lost 0 bases and 5 bases respectively, with 11 bases between them. Germline V lookup: CDR1 MDHEN, CDR2 SYDVKM. The CDR3 has 15 amino acids. The CDR3 DNA follows: TGTGCCAGCAGTTTATGGTCGAGAATGCACAATGAGCAGTTCTTC. It translates to CASSLWSRMHNEQFF.

The chain carries TRBV10-1 and TRBJ2-7; 14 bases are a match to TRBD2. The germline gives CDR1 WNHNN, CDR2 SYGVQD (reference sequence). After removal of 4 bases from V and 6 bases from J, the junction contained 5 bases not matched to a gene. CDR3 length: 15 amino acids. The CDR3 nucleotides are TGCGCCAGCAGTGCCGGGGGGACTAGCGGGGGCGAGCAGTACTTC. Its translation is CASSAGGTSGGEQYF.

The chain links TRBV11-2 to TRBJ2-7; D uncertain. The V gene lost 1 base and the J gene lost 2 bases, with 9 bases spanning the gap. Germline CDR1 reads SGHAT; CDR2 reads FQNNGV. The CDR3 totals 14 residues. This CDR3 is CASSLGPGTYEQYF. CDR3 DNA sequence: TGTGCCAGCAGCTTAGGTCCAGGAACCTACGAGCAGTACTTC.

CDR3 nucleotides: TGTGCCAGCAGCTTAGGACATAGCGGGAGCTACGAGCAGTACTTC. It translates to CASSLGHSGSYEQYF. The rearrangement links TRBV7-2 to TRBJ2-7; 9 bases line up with TRBD2. CDR1 is SGHTA and CDR2 is FQGNSA in the germline V gene. The ends lost 1 base at V and 3 bases at J; junction bases unmatched: 4. This CDR3 is built from 15 residues.

The V gene is TRBV28, the J gene TRBJ2-1; 11 bases are shared with TRBD2. After removal of 6 bases from V and 14 bases from J, the junction contained 15 bases not matched to a gene. The germline CDR1 and CDR2 sequences are MDHEN and SYDVKM. This CDR3 region has 15 residues. Written as DNA, the CDR3 is TGTGCCAGCAGCTTGACGATAGCGGGAGGGGATCTAAAGTTCTTC. It yields the protein CASSLTIAGGDLKFF.

The genes are TRBV6-1 and TRBJ2-5; 10 bases map to TRBD2. Germline values: CDR1 MNHNS, CDR2 SASEGT. The junction had 2 bases not matched to a gene; V was cut back by 5 bases and J by 5 bases. The CDR3 has 13 amino acids. CDR3 sequence: CASSLSGRETQYF. As DNA, the CDR3 is TGTGCCAGCAGTCTTAGCGGGAGGGAGACCCAGTACTTC.